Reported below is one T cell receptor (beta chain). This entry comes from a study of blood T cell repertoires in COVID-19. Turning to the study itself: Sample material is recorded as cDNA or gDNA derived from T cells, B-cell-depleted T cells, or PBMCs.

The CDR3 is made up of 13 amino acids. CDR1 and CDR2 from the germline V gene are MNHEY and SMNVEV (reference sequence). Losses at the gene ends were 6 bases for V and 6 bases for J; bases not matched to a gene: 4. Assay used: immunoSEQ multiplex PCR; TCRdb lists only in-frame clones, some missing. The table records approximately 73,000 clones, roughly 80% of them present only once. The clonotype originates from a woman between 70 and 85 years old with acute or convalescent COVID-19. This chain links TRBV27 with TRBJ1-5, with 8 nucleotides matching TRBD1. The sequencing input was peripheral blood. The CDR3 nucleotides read TGTGCCAGCAGAGGACAGGGATCTCAGCCCCAGCATTTT. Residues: CASRGQGSQPQHF.